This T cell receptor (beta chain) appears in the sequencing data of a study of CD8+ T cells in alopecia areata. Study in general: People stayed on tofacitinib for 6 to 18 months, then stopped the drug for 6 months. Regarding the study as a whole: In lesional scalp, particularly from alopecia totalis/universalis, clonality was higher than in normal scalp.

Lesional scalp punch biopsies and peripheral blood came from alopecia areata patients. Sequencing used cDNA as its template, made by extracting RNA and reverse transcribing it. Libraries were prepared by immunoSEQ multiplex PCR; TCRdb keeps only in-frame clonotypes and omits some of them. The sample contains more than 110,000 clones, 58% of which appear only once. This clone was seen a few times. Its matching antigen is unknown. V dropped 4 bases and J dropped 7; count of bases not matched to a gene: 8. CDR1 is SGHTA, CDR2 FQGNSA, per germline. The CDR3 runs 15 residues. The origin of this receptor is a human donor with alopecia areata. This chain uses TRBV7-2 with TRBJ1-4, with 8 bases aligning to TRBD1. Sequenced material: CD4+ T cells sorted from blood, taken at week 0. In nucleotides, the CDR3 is TGTGCCAGCAGCTCGCAGGGGGCGAGAGGTGAAAAACTGTTTTTT. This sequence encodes CASSSQGARGEKLFF.